This T cell receptor beta chain derives from a study of shared clonotypes between healthy human individuals. On the study more broadly: Donor composition was a couple of women and three men, aged 18 to 49. General observations from the study: Rarefaction exposed incomplete sorted-subset sequencing despite large depth.

Using approximately 200 ng DNA, approximately 27,000 T cell genomes, the sorted-subset replicate PCRs were run. Method: immunoSEQ multiplex PCR; TCRdb's copy keeps in-frame clones and lacks some. The sample yields approximately 340,000 clones, less than 75% seen once. Points on this clone: Its antigen remains unidentified.

Trimming cost V 3 bases and J 2 bases; bases outside gene matches: 12. The CDR3 runs 18 residues. The germline V gene has CDR1 SGHVS and CDR2 FQNEAQ. Sequencing was done on a sample of memory CD4+ T cells sorted from blood. Regarding subset: CD45RA-negative fraction. The TCR sequence derives from a man aged 25 to 45 in good health. The gene calls are TRBV7-8 and TRBJ2-2; 7 bases align to TRBD2. The CDR3 loop is CASSFSVRGRGNTGELFF. CDR3 bases: TGTGCCAGCAGCTTTTCTGTACGCGGGAGAGGTAACACCGGGGAGCTGTTTTTT.